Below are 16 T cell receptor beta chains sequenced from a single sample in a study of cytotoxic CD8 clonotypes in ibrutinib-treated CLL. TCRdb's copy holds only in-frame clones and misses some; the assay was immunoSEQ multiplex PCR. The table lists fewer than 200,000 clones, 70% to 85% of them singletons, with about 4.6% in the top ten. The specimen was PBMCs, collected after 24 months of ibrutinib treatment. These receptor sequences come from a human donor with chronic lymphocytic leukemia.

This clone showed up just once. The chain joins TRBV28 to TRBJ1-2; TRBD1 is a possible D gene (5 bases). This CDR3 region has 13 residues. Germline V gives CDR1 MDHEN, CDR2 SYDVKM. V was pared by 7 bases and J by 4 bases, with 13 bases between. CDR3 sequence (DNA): TGTGCCAGCAAGGGCAGGGTCGCCTATGGCTACACCTTC. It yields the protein CASKGRVAYGYTF.

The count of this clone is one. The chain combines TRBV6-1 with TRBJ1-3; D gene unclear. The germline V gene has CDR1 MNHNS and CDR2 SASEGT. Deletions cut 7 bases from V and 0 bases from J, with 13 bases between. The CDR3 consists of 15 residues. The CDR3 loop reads CASKGAVSSGNTIYF. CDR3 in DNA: TGTGCCAGCAAGGGAGCCGTGAGCTCTGGAAACACCATATATTTT.

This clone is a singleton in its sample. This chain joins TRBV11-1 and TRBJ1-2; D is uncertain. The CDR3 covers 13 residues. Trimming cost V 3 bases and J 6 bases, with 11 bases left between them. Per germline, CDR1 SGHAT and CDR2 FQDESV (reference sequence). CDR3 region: CASSFGMNHGYTF. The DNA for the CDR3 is TGTGCCAGCAGCTTCGGAATGAATCATGGCTACACCTTC.

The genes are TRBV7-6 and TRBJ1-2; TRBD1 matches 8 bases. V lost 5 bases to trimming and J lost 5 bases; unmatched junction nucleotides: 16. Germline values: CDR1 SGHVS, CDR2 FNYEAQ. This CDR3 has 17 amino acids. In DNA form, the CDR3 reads TGTGCCAGCAGCCGGGACAGGTTCGGCCTAGGGATATATGGCTACACCTTC. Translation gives CASSRDRFGLGIYGYTF.

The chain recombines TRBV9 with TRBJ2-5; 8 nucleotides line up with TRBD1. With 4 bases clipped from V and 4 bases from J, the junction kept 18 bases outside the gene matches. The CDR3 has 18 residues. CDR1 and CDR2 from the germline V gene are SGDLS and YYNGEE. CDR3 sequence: CASSLSGLLGQGGETQYF. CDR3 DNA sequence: TGTGCCAGCAGCCTTTCAGGGCTTCTTGGACAGGGTGGAGAGACCCAGTACTTC.

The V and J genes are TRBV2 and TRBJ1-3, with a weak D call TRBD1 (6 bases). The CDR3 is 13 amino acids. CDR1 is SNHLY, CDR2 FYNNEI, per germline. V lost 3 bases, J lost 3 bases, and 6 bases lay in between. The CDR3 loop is CASSDRGGNTIYF. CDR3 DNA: TGTGCCAGCAGTGACAGGGGTGGAAACACCATATATTTT.

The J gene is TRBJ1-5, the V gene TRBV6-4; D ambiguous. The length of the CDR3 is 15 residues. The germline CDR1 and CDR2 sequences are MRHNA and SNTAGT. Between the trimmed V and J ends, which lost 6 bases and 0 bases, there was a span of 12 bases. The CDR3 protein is CASRSGPYSNQPQHF. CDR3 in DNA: TGTGCCAGCAGGAGCGGGCCATATAGCAATCAGCCCCAGCATTTT.

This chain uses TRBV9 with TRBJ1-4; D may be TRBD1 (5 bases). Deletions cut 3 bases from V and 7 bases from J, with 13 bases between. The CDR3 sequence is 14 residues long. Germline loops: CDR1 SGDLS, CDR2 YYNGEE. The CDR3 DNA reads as TGTGCCAGCAGCGCGAGGGGTGGGGGTGAAAAACTGTTTTTT. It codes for CASSARGGGEKLFF. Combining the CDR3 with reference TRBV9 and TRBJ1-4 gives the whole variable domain DSGVTQTPKHLITATGQRVTLRCSPRSGDLSVYWYQQSLDQGLQFLIQYYNGEERAKGNILERFSAQQFPDLHSELNLSSLELGDSALYFCASSARGGGEKLFFGSGTQLSVL.

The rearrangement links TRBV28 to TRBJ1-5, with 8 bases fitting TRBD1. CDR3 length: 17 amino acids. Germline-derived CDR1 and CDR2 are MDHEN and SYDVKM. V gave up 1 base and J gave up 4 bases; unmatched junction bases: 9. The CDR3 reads CASSLFRGQAGNQPQHF. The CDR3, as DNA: TGTGCCAGCAGTTTATTTAGGGGACAGGCTGGGAATCAGCCCCAGCATTTT.

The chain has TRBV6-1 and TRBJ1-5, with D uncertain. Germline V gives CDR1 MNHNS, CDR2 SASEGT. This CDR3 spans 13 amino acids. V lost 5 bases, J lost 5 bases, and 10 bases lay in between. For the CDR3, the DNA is TGTGCCAGCAGTAGAAGGGATGATCAGCCCCAGCATTTT. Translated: CASSRRDDQPQHF.

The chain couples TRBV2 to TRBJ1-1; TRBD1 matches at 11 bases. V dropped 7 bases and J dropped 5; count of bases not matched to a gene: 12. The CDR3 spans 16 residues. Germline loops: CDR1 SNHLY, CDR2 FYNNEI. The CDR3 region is CASIMDRGRVKTEAFF. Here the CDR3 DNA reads TGTGCCAGCATCATGGACAGGGGGCGTGTTAAGACTGAAGCTTTCTTT.

CDR3 in amino acids: CASSPLARVGEKLFF. DNA for the CDR3: TGTGCCAGCTCACCGCTCGCTAGGGTTGGTGAAAAACTGTTTTTT. This chain uses TRBV18 with TRBJ1-4; D gene ambiguous. V was shortened by 3 bases and J by 7 bases, with 15 bases between the two germline ends. Germline V gene sequence: CDR1 KGHSH, CDR2 LQKENI. The CDR3 is 15 residues long. The whole variable domain, filled in from reference TRBV18 and TRBJ1-4, reads NAGVMQNPRHLVRRRGQEARLRCSPMKGHSHVYWYRQLPEEGLKFMVYLQKENIIDESGMPKERFSAEFPKEGPSILRIQQVVRGDSAAYFCASSPLARVGEKLFFGSGTQLSVL.

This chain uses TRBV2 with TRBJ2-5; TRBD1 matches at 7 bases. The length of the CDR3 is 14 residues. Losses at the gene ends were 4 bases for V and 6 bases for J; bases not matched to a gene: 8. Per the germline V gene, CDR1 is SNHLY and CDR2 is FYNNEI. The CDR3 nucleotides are TGTGCCAGCAGTGTGACAGGGATGAGGCAGACCCAGTACTTC. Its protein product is CASSVTGMRQTQYF.

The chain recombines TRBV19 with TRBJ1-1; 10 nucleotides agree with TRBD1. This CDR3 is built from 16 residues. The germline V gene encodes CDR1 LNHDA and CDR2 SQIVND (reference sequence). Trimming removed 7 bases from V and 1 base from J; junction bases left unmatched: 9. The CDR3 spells CASNSGQGRRNTEAFF. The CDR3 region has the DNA TGTGCCAGTAATTCGGGACAGGGGCGGCGGAACACTGAAGCTTTCTTT.

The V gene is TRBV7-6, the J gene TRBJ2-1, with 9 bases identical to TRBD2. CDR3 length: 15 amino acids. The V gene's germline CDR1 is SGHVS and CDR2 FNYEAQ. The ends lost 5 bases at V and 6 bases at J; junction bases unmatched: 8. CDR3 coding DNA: TGTGCCAGCAGCCCAAGACTAGCGGAGAGCAATGAGCAGTTCTTC. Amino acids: CASSPRLAESNEQFF.

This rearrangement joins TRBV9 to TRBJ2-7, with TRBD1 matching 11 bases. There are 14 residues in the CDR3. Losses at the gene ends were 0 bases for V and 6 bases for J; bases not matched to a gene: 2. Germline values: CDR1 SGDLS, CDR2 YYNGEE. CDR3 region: CASSVADRGREQYF. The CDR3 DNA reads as TGTGCCAGCAGCGTAGCGGACAGGGGGCGCGAGCAGTACTTC.